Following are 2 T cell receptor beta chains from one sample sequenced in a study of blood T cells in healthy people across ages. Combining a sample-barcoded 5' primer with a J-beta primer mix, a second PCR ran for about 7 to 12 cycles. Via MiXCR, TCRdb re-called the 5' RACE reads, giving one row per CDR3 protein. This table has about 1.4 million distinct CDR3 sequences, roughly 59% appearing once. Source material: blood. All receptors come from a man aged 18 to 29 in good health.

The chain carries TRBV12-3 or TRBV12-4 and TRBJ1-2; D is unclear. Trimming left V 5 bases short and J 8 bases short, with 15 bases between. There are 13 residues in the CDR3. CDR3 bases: TGTGCCAGCAGTGTATGGGAGAGGTCGGGCTACACCTTC. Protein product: CASSVWERSGYTF.

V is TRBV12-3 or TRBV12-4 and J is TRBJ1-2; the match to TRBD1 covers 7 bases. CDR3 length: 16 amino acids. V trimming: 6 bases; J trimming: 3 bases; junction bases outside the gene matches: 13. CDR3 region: CASSLSRAGGDYGYTF. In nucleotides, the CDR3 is TGTGCCAGCAGCCTATCCCGAGCAGGGGGAGACTATGGCTACACCTTC.